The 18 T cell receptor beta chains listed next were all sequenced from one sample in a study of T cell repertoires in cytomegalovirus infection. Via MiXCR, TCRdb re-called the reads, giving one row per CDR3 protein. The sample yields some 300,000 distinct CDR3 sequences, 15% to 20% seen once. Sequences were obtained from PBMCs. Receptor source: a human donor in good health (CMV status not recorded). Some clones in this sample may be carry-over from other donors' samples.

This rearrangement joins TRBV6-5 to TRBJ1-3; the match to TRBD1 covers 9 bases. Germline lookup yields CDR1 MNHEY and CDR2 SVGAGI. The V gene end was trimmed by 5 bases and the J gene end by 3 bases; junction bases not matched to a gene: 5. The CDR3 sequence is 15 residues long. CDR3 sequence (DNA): TGTGCCAGCAGTCGACAGGGGGACAGTGGAAACACCATATATTTT. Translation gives CASSRQGDSGNTIYF.

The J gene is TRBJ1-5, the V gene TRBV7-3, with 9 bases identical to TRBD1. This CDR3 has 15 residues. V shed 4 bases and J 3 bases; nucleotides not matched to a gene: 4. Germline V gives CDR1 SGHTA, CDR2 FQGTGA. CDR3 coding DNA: TGTGCCAGCAGCTCACAGGGGGCCCTCAATCAGCCCCAGCATTTT. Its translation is CASSSQGALNQPQHF. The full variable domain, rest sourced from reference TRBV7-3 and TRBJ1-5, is GAGVSQTPSNKVTEKGKYVELRCDPISGHTALYWYRQSLGQGPEFLIYFQGTGAADDSGLPNDRFFAVRPEGSVSTLKIQRTERGDSAVYLCASSSQGALNQPQHFGDGTRLSIL.

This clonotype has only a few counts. CDR3 sequence: CASSLMFGGEETQYF. CDR3 nucleotides: TGCGCCAGCAGCTTGATGTTTGGGGGTGAAGAGACCCAGTACTTC. The chain carries TRBV5-1 and TRBJ2-5; the D call may be TRBD1 or TRBD2 (5 bases each). The CDR3 loop spans 15 amino acids. Between the trimmed V and J ends, which lost 1 base and 3 bases, there was a span of 13 bases. The germline V gene encodes CDR1 SGHRS and CDR2 YFSETQ.

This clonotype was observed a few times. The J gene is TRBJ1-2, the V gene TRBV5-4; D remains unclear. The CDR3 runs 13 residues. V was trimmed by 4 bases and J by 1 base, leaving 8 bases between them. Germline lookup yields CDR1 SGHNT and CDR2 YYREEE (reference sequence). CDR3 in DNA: TGTGCCAGCAGCACCGACGGTAACTATGGCTACACCTTC. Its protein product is CASSTDGNYGYTF.

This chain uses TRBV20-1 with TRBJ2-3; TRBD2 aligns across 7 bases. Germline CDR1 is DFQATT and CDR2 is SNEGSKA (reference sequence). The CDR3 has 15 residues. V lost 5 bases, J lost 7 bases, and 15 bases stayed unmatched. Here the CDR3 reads CSAPFLAVLPHTQYF. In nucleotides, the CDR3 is TGCAGTGCTCCCTTTCTAGCGGTCCTCCCACATACGCAGTATTTT.

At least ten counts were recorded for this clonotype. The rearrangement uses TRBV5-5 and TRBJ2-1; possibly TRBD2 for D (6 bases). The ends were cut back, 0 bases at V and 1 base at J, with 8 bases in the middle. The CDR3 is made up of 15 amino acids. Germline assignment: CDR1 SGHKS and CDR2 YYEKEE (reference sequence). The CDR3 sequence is CASSLGAGSYNEQFF. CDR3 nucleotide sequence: TGTGCCAGCAGCTTGGGAGCGGGTTCCTACAATGAGCAGTTCTTC. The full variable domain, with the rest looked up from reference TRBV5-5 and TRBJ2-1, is DAGVTQSPTHLIKTRGQQVTLRCSPISGHKSVSWYQQVLGQGPQFIFQYYEKEERGRGNFPDRFSARQFPNYSSELNVNALLLGDSALYLCASSLGAGSYNEQFFGPGTRLTVL.

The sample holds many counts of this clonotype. CDR3 in amino acids: CASSSRLAISYNEQFF. As DNA, the CDR3 is TGTGCCAGCAGCTCCCGTCTAGCGATCTCCTACAATGAGCAGTTCTTC. The rearrangement links TRBV7-2 to TRBJ2-1, with D tentatively TRBD2 (6 bases). The length of the CDR3 is 16 residues. Germline CDR1 reads SGHTA; CDR2 reads FQGNSA. The V gene lost 4 bases and the J gene lost 0 bases, with 13 bases spanning the gap.

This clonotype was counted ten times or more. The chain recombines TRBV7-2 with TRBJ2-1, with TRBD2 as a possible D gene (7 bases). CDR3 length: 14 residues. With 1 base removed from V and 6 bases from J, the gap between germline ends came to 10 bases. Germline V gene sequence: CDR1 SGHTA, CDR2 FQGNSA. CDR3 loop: CASSLVGGANEQFF. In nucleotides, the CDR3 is TGTGCCAGCAGCTTAGTTGGGGGGGCCAATGAGCAGTTCTTC.

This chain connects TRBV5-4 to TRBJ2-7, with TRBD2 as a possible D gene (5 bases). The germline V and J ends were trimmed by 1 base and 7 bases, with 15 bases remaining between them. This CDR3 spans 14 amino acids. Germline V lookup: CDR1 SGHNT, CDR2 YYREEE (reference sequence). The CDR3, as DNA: TGTGCCAGCAGCTTGCAACGGGGTTTTGGTGAGCAGTACTTC. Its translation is CASSLQRGFGEQYF.

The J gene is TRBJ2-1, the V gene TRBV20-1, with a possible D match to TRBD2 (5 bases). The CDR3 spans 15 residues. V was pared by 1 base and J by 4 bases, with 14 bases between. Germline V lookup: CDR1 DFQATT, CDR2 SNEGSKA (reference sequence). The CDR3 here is CSARARGRLYNEQFF. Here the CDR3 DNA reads TGCAGTGCTAGAGCTCGGGGAAGGTTATACAATGAGCAGTTCTTC.

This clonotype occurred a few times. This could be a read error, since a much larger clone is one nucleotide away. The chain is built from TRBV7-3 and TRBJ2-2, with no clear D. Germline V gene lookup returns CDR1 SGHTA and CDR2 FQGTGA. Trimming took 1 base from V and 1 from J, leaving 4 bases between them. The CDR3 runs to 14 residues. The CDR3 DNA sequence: TGTGCCAGCAGCTTAAGCAGGAACACCGGGGAGCTGTTTTTT. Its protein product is CASSLSRNTGELFF. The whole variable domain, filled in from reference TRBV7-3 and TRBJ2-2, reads GAGVSQTPSNKVTEKGKYVELRCDPISGHTALYWYRQSLGQGPEFLIYFQGTGAADDSGLPNDRFFAVRPEGSVSTLKIQRTERGDSAVYLCASSLSRNTGELFFGEGSRLTVL.

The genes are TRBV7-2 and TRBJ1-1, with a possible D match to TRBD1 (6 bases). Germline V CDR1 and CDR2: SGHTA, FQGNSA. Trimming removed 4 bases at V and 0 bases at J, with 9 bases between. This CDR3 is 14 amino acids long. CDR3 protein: CASSSDRMNTEAFF. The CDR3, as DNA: TGTGCCAGCAGCTCTGACAGGATGAACACTGAAGCTTTCTTT.

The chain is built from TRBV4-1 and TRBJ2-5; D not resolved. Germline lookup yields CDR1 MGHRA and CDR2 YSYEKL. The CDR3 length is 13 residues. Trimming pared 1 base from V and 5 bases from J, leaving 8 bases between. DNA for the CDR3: TGCGCCAGCAGCCAAGTCGGTGAGGAGACCCAGTACTTC. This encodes CASSQVGEETQYF.

The DNA for the CDR3 is TGTGCCAGCAGCCCCAGAGACAGGTCCTACTACAATGAGCAGTTCTTC. Its translation is CASSPRDRSYYNEQFF. This chain uses TRBV5-6 with TRBJ2-1; TRBD1 might be the D (6 bases). Germline-derived CDR1 and CDR2 are SGHDT and YYEEEE. Trimming took off 4 bases at V and 3 bases at J, with 17 bases between the two ends. This CDR3 spans 16 amino acids.

CDR3 sequence (DNA): TGCAGTGCTGGGATAACAGGGATTCGAGAAAAACTGTTTTTT. This translates into CSAGITGIREKLFF. The chain couples TRBV20-1 to TRBJ1-4; possibly TRBD1 for D (6 bases). The CDR3 sequence is 14 residues long. Trimming took 5 bases from V and 8 from J, leaving 18 bases between them. Germline V gene data show CDR1 as DFQATT and CDR2 as SNEGSKA (reference sequence).

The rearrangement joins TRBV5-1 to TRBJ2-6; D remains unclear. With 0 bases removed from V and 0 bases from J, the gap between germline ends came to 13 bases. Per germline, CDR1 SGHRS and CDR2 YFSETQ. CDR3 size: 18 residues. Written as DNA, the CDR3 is TGCGCCAGCAGCTTGGGGCTGTTATACAACTCTGGGGCCAACGTCCTGACTTTC. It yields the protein CASSLGLLYNSGANVLTF.

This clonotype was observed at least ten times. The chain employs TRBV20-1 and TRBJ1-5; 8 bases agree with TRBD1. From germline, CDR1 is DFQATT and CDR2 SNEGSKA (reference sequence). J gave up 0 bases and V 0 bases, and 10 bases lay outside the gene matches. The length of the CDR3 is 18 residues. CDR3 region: CSARDRDRGPYSNQPQHF. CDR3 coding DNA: TGCAGTGCTAGAGATCGAGACAGGGGACCTTATAGCAATCAGCCCCAGCATTTT.

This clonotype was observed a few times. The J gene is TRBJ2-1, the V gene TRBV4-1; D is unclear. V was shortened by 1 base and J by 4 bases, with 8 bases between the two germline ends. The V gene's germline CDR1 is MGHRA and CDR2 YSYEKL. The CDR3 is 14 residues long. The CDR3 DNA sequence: TGCGCCAGCAGCCAAGCCGACCAATACAATGAGCAGTTCTTC. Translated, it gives CASSQADQYNEQFF.